This TCR beta chain is from a study of control samples from healthy donors and cancer patients. Germline V CDR1 and CDR2: SGHRS, YFSETQ. The CDR3 covers 19 residues. Unmatched junction bases numbered 12, after V lost 0 bases and J lost 2 bases. Produced via immunoSEQ multiplex PCR; TCRdb's table is partial and in-frame only. The sample has some 22,000 clones, around 80% seen once. J is TRBJ1-2 and V is TRBV5-1, with 11 bases aligning to TRBD1. The sequence came from a man aged 60 to 75 with colorectal cancer. Sequenced material: PBMCs. As DNA, the CDR3 is TGCGCCAGCAGCTTGGTAGGACAGGGGGCGGCAGGTACGAACTATGGCTACACCTTC. Residues: CASSLVGQGAAGTNYGYTF.